This TCR beta chain was profiled in a study of T cells expressing NK-cell markers (TCRdb year 2020). Broadly, across the study: In sorted CD3+CD56+NKG2C+, CD3+CD56+NKG2C- and CD3+CD56-NKG2C+ T-cell subsets from several donors, TCR beta-chain repertoires were profiled. Among the eight sequenced donors, seven were HCMV-seropositive and one was HCMV-seronegative. Randomly selected healthy volunteers, three men and five women, were used as the eight sequenced donors. Libraries were sequenced as 2 x 150 bp reads on Illumina HiSeq 2000/2500, MiSeq or NextSeq. Broader findings and caveats from the paper: In over five donors, the dominant CD3+CD56+NKG2C+ clonotypes were found to rank among the top 10 CD8+ clonotypes and to make up about 1.0-8% of CD8+ T cells. Those dominant clonotypes were again the most abundant among CD3+CD56-NKG2C+ cells in several donors, at about 25-65%. Whether the expanded NKG2C-expressing T cell clones were specific for HCMV antigens was left unclear.

Sequencing relied on an Illumina HiSeq 2000. TCR beta cDNA libraries were made by 5'RACE template switching that added a universal primer site and unique molecular identifiers. Synthesis of cDNA was primed from the TCR beta constant segment and was followed by two consecutive PCR amplification steps. As for the original processing: MIGEC handled demultiplexing of the reads and grouping by UMI, while MiTCR was used to assemble and quantify clonotypes. To exclude erroneous sequences, any TCR cDNA sequence not supported by at least two reads was discarded. The tcR package was used for downstream repertoire analysis, and clonotypes were matched across fractions by CDR3 nucleotide sequence plus V segment. VDJmatch was used to annotate antigen specificity against VDJdb, with one amino acid substitution allowed in CDR3. TCRdb reprocessed the public reads and reports one entry per CDR3 protein sequence, without DNA. V and J calls and clone size were set by TCRdb, not the authors. This sample's clone table shows about 440,000 distinct CDR3 sequences. The leading ten clones occupy 6% to 8% of the sample.

To determine HCMV serostatus, a commercial ELISA kit was used to detect HCMV-specific IgG in serum. Peripheral blood mononuclear cells were isolated from blood by Ficoll density gradient centrifugation. A word on this clonotype: The antigen it recognizes is unknown.

Sequences SGHDN (CDR1) and FVKESK (CDR2) are obtained from the germline V gene. Its CDR3 holds 15 amino acids, cysteine through phenylalanine. DNA was not recorded. The receptor was isolated from a woman between 18 and 70 years old in good health. The chain uses TRBV14 and TRBJ1-1. Source material: blood T cells: a sorted CD56 or NKG2C T cell subset, CD4+ or CD8+ T cells, or bulk PBMC T cells (not recorded which). The CDR3 reads CASSQLGTSDTEAFF.